A single sample is the source of the 10 T cell receptor beta chains below, sequenced in a study of shared clonotypes between healthy human individuals (dated by TCRdb to the early 2020s). Library construction relied on the immunoSEQ multiplex PCR assay. Drawn from immuneACCESS, this table holds only the in-frame rearrangements with V and J called that TCRdb kept. Clones are partly lost; checked studies trace under half to an unresolved V gene and leave the rest unexplained. Across this sample there are approximately 1,000,000 clones, with around 78% seen only once. Roughly 0.56% of the sample is in the top ten clones. The sample comprised memory CD4+ T cells from PBMCs. In the paper's terms, the cell subset or site label means: CD45RA-negative fraction. These receptors originate from a man aged 18 to 29 in good health. Some clones in this sample may be carry-over from other donors' samples.

The count of this clone is one. V and J are TRBV6-1 and TRBJ1-3, with D unresolved. Germline CDR1 is MNHNS and CDR2 is SASEGT. The CDR3 is 16 residues long. Trimming shortened V by 4 bases and J by 0 bases, and 13 bases separated the two germline ends. The CDR3 nucleotides read TGTGCCAGCAGTGTGTCAACAGCGTTCTCTGGAAACACCATATATTTT. It specifies CASSVSTAFSGNTIYF.

This clone has just one count. The chain combines TRBV21-1 with TRBJ1-5; TRBD1, the table's D call, lacks a check against the DNA. TRBV21-1 is marked as a pseudogene. The CDR3 covers 19 residues. CDR3 sequence (DNA): TGTGCCAGCAGCTCACGGACAGGGGGCGGGGGTTATAGCAATCAGCCCCAGCATTTT. This codes for CASSSRTGGGGYSNQPQHF.

CDR3 sequence (DNA): TGCGCCAGCAGCTTGATGTCTTTCGTGAACACTGAAGCTTTCTTT. Its protein is CASSLMSFVNTEAFF. The rearrangement joins TRBV5-1 to TRBJ1-1, with D uncertain. V was clipped by 1 base and J by 0 bases, with 10 bases between them. The V gene's germline CDR1 is SGHRS and CDR2 YFSETQ. The CDR3 length is 15 residues.

The V gene is TRBV5-1, the J gene TRBJ1-1; D unresolved. This CDR3 spans 14 amino acids. V lost 0 bases and J 5 bases, leaving 11 bases between the germline ends. Germline CDR1 and CDR2: SGHRS and YFSETQ. CDR3 bases: TGCGCCAGCAGCTTGGGAGGCGGGGAGACTGAAGCTTTCTTT. The encoded protein is CASSLGGGETEAFF.

This chain connects TRBV20-1 to TRBJ1-5, with D unresolved. The V gene's germline CDR1 is DFQATT and CDR2 SNEGSKA (reference sequence). The CDR3 extends over 10 amino acids. The V and J ends lost 6 bases and 9 bases respectively, with 9 bases between them. In nucleotides, the CDR3 is TGCAGTGCCGCGTCTGGGCCCCAGCATTTT. Its protein product is CSAASGPQHF.

The V gene is TRBV7-9, the J gene TRBJ2-7; weak D call: TRBD1 (6 bases). The CDR3 loop spans 16 amino acids. Germline assignment: CDR1 SEHNR and CDR2 FQNEAQ (reference sequence). V lost 3 bases to trimming and J lost 3 bases, with 18 bases between them. The chain's CDR3 is CASSLNTGTRGYEQYF. The CDR3 nucleotides read TGTGCCAGCAGCTTGAACACCGGGACAAGGGGCTACGAGCAGTACTTC.

V and J are TRBV2 and TRBJ1-1; tentative D call: TRBD1 (5 bases). Germline CDR1 is SNHLY and CDR2 is FYNNEI. The V gene lost 2 bases and the J gene lost 1 base, with 17 bases spanning the gap. This CDR3 spans 17 amino acids. CDR3 sequence: CASSEYPMSGANTEAFF. The DNA for the CDR3 is TGTGCCAGCAGTGAATATCCCATGTCCGGGGCGAACACTGAAGCTTTCTTT.

This clone was seen a few times. This CDR3 is also generated by other DNA sequences in the sample. The chain uses TRBV5-1 and TRBJ2-1; 7 nucleotides line up with TRBD2. This CDR3 is built from 13 residues. CDR1 is SGHRS, CDR2 YFSETQ, per germline. Trimming cost V 4 bases and J 6 bases; bases outside gene matches: 4. The CDR3 DNA reads TGCGCCAGCAGCCTGGGACTACTCAATGAGCAGTTCTTC. Its protein product is CASSLGLLNEQFF. Based on the CDR3 plus reference TRBV5-1 and TRBJ2-1, the full variable domain is KAGVTQTPRYLIKTRGQQVTLSCSPISGHRSVSWYQQTPGQGLQFLFEYFSETQRNKGNFPGRFSGRQFSNSRSEMNVSTLELGDSALYLCASSLGLLNEQFFGPGTRLTVL.

V gene TRBV18 combines with J gene TRBJ2-3; 8 bases align to TRBD1. The CDR3 has 17 amino acids. V gave up 6 bases and J gave up 2 bases; unmatched junction bases: 13. Germline V gene sequence: CDR1 KGHSH, CDR2 LQKENI. CDR3 in DNA: TGTGCCAGCTCGCGTAACCCCGGGACAGGATTCACAGATACGCAGTATTTT. Translating gives CASSRNPGTGFTDTQYF.

V usage is TRBV4-2 and J usage is TRBJ2-1; D is unclear. CDR3 length: 14 amino acids. Per germline, CDR1 LGHNA and CDR2 YNFKEQ. The V end lost 3 bases, the J end lost 0 bases, and 6 bases lay between the germline ends. In DNA, the CDR3 is TGTGCCAGCAGCCACGGCGTCTCCTACAATGAGCAGTTCTTC. Protein sequence: CASSHGVSYNEQFF.